Below, 19 T cell receptor beta chains from the same sample are listed, as sequenced in a study of cytomegalovirus exposure and HLA in healthy donors. This PCR relied on a set of 60 Vbeta primers and 13 Jbeta primers. Repertoires were generated with immunoSEQ multiplex PCR, while TCRdb's copy carries only in-frame clones and drops some. This sample contains 150,000 to 200,000 clones. What was sequenced was PBMCs. Receptors were obtained from a woman under 30 in good health and CMV-seropositive.

The V gene is TRBV7-2, the J gene TRBJ1-5, with D possibly matching TRBD1 (5 bases). This CDR3 comprises 14 residues. The V end was cut by 1 base, the J end by 5 bases, with 9 bases between. Germline CDR1 reads SGHTA; CDR2 reads FQGNSA. CDR3 bases: TGTGCCAGCAGCTTAGGACAGAAGGATCAGCCCCAGCATTTT. It is translated as CASSLGQKDQPQHF.

The V and J genes are TRBV4-1 and TRBJ2-7; 11 bases agree with TRBD1. Looked up from germline, CDR1 is MGHRA and CDR2 is YSYEKL. V shed 0 bases and J 4 bases; nucleotides not matched to a gene: 5. The CDR3 covers 16 residues. For the CDR3, the DNA is TGCGCCAGCAGCCAAGATACCGGGACAGGGGGATACGAGCAGTACTTC. It is translated as CASSQDTGTGGYEQYF.

Comments on this clone: The junction departs from the called germline gene at one end, perhaps through a read error. This sample also contains other DNA sequences that code for the same CDR3. The genes are TRBV7-9 and TRBJ1-2, with TRBD1 identical over 7 bases. Germline CDR1 and CDR2: SEHNR and FQNEAQ (reference sequence). The CDR3 runs to 12 residues. The CDR3 coding sequence is TGTGCCAGCAGCTTGGGACAGCCCAACCCATTCTTC. As protein: CASSLGQPNPFF. Filled out from reference TRBV7-9 and TRBJ1-2, the complete variable domain reads DTGVSQNPRHKITKRGQNVTFRCDPISEHNRLYWYRQTLGQGPEFLTYFQNEAQLEKSRLLSDRFSAERPKGSFSTLEIQRTEQGDSAMYLCASSLGQPNPFFGSGTRLTVV.

The chain links TRBV30 to TRBJ1-3; no firm D call. V was cut by 2 bases and J by 0 bases, with 8 bases left in between. This CDR3 is built from 14 residues. CDR1 and CDR2 (germline): GTSNPN, SVGIG (reference sequence). The CDR3 loop reads CAWSLGVSGNTIYF. In DNA form, the CDR3 reads TGTGCCTGGAGTCTCGGGGTCTCTGGAAACACCATATATTTT.

The chain uses TRBV19 and TRBJ2-5; 11 nucleotides agree with TRBD1. The CDR3 consists of 14 residues. Germline lookup yields CDR1 LNHDA and CDR2 SQIVND (reference sequence). Unmatched junction bases numbered 4, after V lost 4 bases and J lost 6 bases. CDR3 nucleotides: TGTGCCAGTAGTACACGGACAGGGGGCAAGACCCAGTACTTC. Its protein is CASSTRTGGKTQYF. Full variable domain (missing parts from reference TRBV19 and TRBJ2-5): DGGITQSPKYLFRKEGQNVTLSCEQNLNHDAMYWYRQDPGQGLRLIYYSQIVNDFQKGDIAEGYSVSREKKESFPLTVTSAQKNPTAFYLCASSTRTGGKTQYFGPGTRLLVL.

The V call is TRBV11-2, the J call TRBJ1-1; 10 bases match TRBD1. Trimming cost V 7 bases and J 4 bases; bases outside gene matches: 9. This CDR3 has 15 residues. The germline V gene encodes CDR1 SGHAT and CDR2 FQNNGV. The CDR3 DNA sequence: TGTGCCAGCAACCCGGGACAGGGGTTAGGCACTGAAGCTTTCTTT. The encoded protein is CASNPGQGLGTEAFF.

The V gene is TRBV11-2, the J gene TRBJ1-1; D perhaps matches TRBD1 (6 bases). This CDR3 contains 12 residues. Trimming took 11 bases from V and 1 from J, leaving 11 bases between them. Germline V CDR1 and CDR2: SGHAT, FQNNGV. The CDR3 sequence: CAVVGGNTEAFF. The CDR3 nucleotides read TGTGCCGTCGTAGGGGGGAACACTGAAGCTTTCTTT.

The rearrangement uses TRBV30 and TRBJ1-2; D remains unclear. Trimming took 8 bases from V and 7 from J, leaving 14 bases between them. The CDR3 is 11 residues long. Germline lookup yields CDR1 GTSNPN and CDR2 SVGIG (reference sequence). The CDR3 DNA sequence: TGTGCCGGATATGAGGTTGGTGGCTACACCTTC. Translation: CAGYEVGGYTF.

The rearrangement uses TRBV19 and TRBJ2-7; D is unclear. Trimming removed 6 bases from V and 3 bases from J, with 15 bases in between. Per germline, CDR1 LNHDA and CDR2 SQIVND (reference sequence). The CDR3 totals 14 residues. CDR3 sequence reads: CASSASTVNYEQYF. CDR3 in DNA: TGTGCCAGTAGCGCATCGACTGTAAACTACGAGCAGTACTTC.

The chain links TRBV10-2 to TRBJ2-3; 11 nucleotides match TRBD1. The CDR3 contains 18 residues. With V trimmed by 10 bases and J by 2 bases, 17 bases remained unmatched. Germline V gives CDR1 WSHSY, CDR2 SAAADI. In DNA form, the CDR3 reads TGCGCCACAACCCTTCACCCGGGACAGGGGGGCGACACAGATACGCAGTATTTT. Its translation: CATTLHPGQGGDTDTQYF.

This rearrangement joins TRBV5-1 to TRBJ2-5, with D tentatively TRBD2 (8 bases). The J call may be wrong; the DNA end is better matched by TRBJ2-7. CDR3 size: 16 residues. In germline, CDR1 is SGHRS, CDR2 YFSETQ. Here the CDR3 reads CASSRGGQGDSYEQYF. Here the CDR3 DNA reads TGCGCCAGCAGCCGGGGGGGGCAGGGGGACTCCTACGAGCAGTACTTC.

The chain has TRBV10-3 and TRBJ2-5; 9 bases align to TRBD2. J lost 2 bases, V lost 5 bases, and 6 bases had no gene match. The CDR3 covers 15 residues. Germline CDR1 and CDR2: ENHRY and SYGVKD. The CDR3 sequence is CAISLGLATQETQYF. The CDR3 bases are TGTGCCATCAGTCTCGGACTAGCGACACAAGAGACCCAGTACTTC.

About this clone itself: Other DNA sequences from this sample encode an identical CDR3 as well. The chain carries TRBV6-5 and TRBJ1-4; D unresolved. V was pared by 5 bases and J by 5 bases, with 15 bases between. CDR1 MNHEY and CDR2 SVGAGI come from the germline V gene. The length of the CDR3 is 15 residues. CDR3 in DNA: TGTGCCAGCAGTCCTAGTCCCTGGCGAAATGAAAAACTGTTTTTT. It codes for CASSPSPWRNEKLFF.

This chain connects TRBV14 to TRBJ1-1, with 12 bases identical to TRBD1. Germline CDR1 and CDR2: SGHDN and FVKESK. J was trimmed by 3 bases and V by 8 bases; bases with no gene match: 13. The CDR3 is made up of 17 amino acids. The CDR3 sequence is CASGRDRGRVKYTEAFF. The CDR3 DNA reads as TGTGCCAGCGGCCGGGACAGGGGGCGTGTAAAGTACACTGAAGCTTTCTTT.

The V call is TRBV19, the J call TRBJ1-1; perhaps TRBD1 as D (5 bases). CDR1 is LNHDA and CDR2 is SQIVND in the germline V gene (reference sequence). V lost 3 bases to trimming and J lost 5 bases, with 10 bases between them. The CDR3 spans 13 residues. CDR3 amino acids: CASSISGETEAFF. CDR3 in DNA: TGTGCCAGTAGTATTTCGGGGGAGACTGAAGCTTTCTTT.

CDR3 region: CASSLQGPNTEAFF. CDR3 sequence (DNA): TGTGCCAGCAGCTTACAGGGGCCGAACACTGAAGCTTTCTTT. The V call is TRBV5-6, the J call TRBJ1-1, with TRBD1 matching 7 bases. The trim removed 2 bases at V and 1 base at J, leaving 2 bases unmatched. The CDR3 runs 14 residues. The germline CDR1 and CDR2 sequences are SGHDT and YYEEEE.

CDR3 nucleotides: TGTGCCAGCAGCTTGGGGAGCGGGGGCCTGTACAATGAGCAGTTCTTC. Protein sequence: CASSLGSGGLYNEQFF. The chain is built from TRBV7-2 and TRBJ2-1, with 8 bases fitting TRBD2. Per the germline V gene, CDR1 is SGHTA and CDR2 is FQGNSA. Trimming at V came to 3 bases and at J to 4 bases, leaving 8 bases not matched to a gene. This CDR3 region has 16 residues. Variable domain in full (rest from reference TRBV7-2 and TRBJ2-1): GAGVSQSPSNKVTEKGKDVELRCDPISGHTALYWYRQSLGQGLEFLIYFQGNSAPDKSGLPSDRFSAERTGGSVSTLTIQRTQQEDSAVYLCASSLGSGGLYNEQFFGPGTRLTVL.

The rearrangement joins TRBV6-5 to TRBJ2-2, with unresolved D. CDR3 size: 12 residues. The germline CDR1 and CDR2 sequences are MNHEY and SVGAGI. The V and J ends lost 7 bases and 2 bases respectively, with 5 bases between them. CDR3 bases: TGTGCCAGCACTGGCAACACCGGGGAGCTGTTTTTT. This codes for CASTGNTGELFF.

The chain has TRBV20-1 and TRBJ2-2; no firm D call. The CDR3 spans 11 residues. V was cut by 5 bases and J by 13 bases, with 14 bases left in between. From germline, CDR1 is DFQATT and CDR2 SNEGSKA (reference sequence). The CDR3 reads CSAPSDTGLFF. The CDR3 DNA reads as TGCAGTGCTCCGAGTGATACCGGGCTGTTTTTT.